This entry lists 9 T cell receptor beta chains sequenced from one sample in a study of blood T cell repertoires in COVID-19. Assay: immunoSEQ multiplex PCR; the TCRdb copy retains only in-frame clones and omits some. The sample shows roughly 330,000 clones, 85% to 90% of them seen only once. Source material: peripheral blood. These receptors originate from a woman aged 50 to 60 with active or convalescent COVID-19.

The chain uses TRBV5-1 and TRBJ2-7; D unresolved. Germline V CDR1 and CDR2: SGHRS, YFSETQ. This CDR3 spans 13 amino acids. V shed 2 bases and J shed 0 bases, with 6 bases lying between them. The CDR3 DNA sequence: TGCGCCAGCAGCTTCACAGTCTCCTACGAGCAGTACTTC. Translation gives CASSFTVSYEQYF.

Concerning this clone: Relative to the germline gene, one junction end is altered; a read error may explain this. V gene TRBV7-7 combines with J gene TRBJ2-3, with 7 nucleotides matching TRBD1. CDR1 and CDR2 from the germline V gene are SSHAT and FNYEAQ (reference sequence). This CDR3 contains 14 residues. The CDR3 sequence is CASSPGTGTDTQYF. The CDR3, as DNA: TGTGCTAGCAGCCCTGGGACAGGCACAGATACGCAGTATTTT. Together with reference TRBV7-7 and TRBJ2-3, the CDR3 gives the full variable domain: GAGVSQSPRYKVTKRGQDVTLRCDPISSHATLYWYQQALGQGPEFLTYFNYEAQPDKSGLPSDRFSAERPEGSISTLTIQRTEQRDSAMYRCASSPGTGTDTQYFGPGTRLTVL.

The J gene is TRBJ1-2, the V gene TRBV11-2; 7 nucleotides match TRBD1. J was trimmed by 3 bases and V by 5 bases; bases with no gene match: 3. Germline V gene lookup returns CDR1 SGHAT and CDR2 FQNNGV. This CDR3 region has 13 residues. The CDR3 sequence: CASSRDRDYGYTF. CDR3 DNA: TGTGCCAGCAGCCGCGACAGGGACTATGGCTACACCTTC.

In its sample, this clone was seen a few times. J is TRBJ2-1 and V is TRBV28, with D possibly TRBD2 on 6 matching bases. The CDR3 length is 14 residues. The ends were cut back, 5 bases at V and 4 bases at J, with 12 bases in the middle. CDR1 and CDR2 (germline): MDHEN, SYDVKM. CDR3 in amino acids: CASSPSGEYNEQFF. CDR3 coding DNA: TGTGCCAGCAGTCCCTCGGGAGAGTACAATGAGCAGTTCTTC.

V is TRBV7-2 and J is TRBJ1-6; 9 bases match TRBD1. V trimming: 2 bases; J trimming: 7 bases; junction bases outside the gene matches: 3. The length of the CDR3 is 15 residues. Germline values: CDR1 SGHTA, CDR2 FQGNSA. DNA of the CDR3: TGTGCCAGCAGCTTAAAAGGGACAGGGAATTCACCCCTCCACTTT. Its protein is CASSLKGTGNSPLHF.

This clone was detected only a few times. The rearrangement links TRBV6-2 or TRBV6-3 to TRBJ1-2; maybe TRBD1 (6 bases). Trimming left V 5 bases short and J 4 bases short, with 11 bases between. Per germline, CDR1 MNHEY and CDR2 SVGEGT. The CDR3 sequence is 13 residues long. The CDR3 protein is CASSETGPYGYTF. The CDR3 DNA reads TGTGCCAGCAGTGAGACAGGACCCTATGGCTACACCTTC.

This clone was observed once. This chain connects TRBV5-4 to TRBJ2-7; TRBD2 might be the D (6 bases). CDR1 is SGHNT, CDR2 YYREEE, per germline (reference sequence). V was shortened by 3 bases and J by 2 bases, with 9 bases between the two germline ends. CDR3 length: 13 residues. CDR3 sequence (DNA): TGTGCCAGCAGCTGGGGAGGCACCTACGAGCAGTACTTC. Residues: CASSWGGTYEQYF.

CDR3 residues: CASRTSGGSNQPQHF. In nucleotides, the CDR3 is TGTGCCAGTAGGACATCCGGGGGGAGCAATCAGCCCCAGCATTTT. The rearrangement uses TRBV19 and TRBJ1-5, with D perhaps TRBD1 (5 bases). CDR3 length equals 15 residues. V lost 6 bases and J lost 1, with 13 bases in between. From germline, CDR1 is LNHDA and CDR2 SQIVND (reference sequence).

The V and J genes are TRBV19 and TRBJ1-5, with 10 bases aligning to TRBD1. Germline CDR1 is LNHDA and CDR2 is SQIVND (reference sequence). Unmatched junction bases numbered 0, after V lost 5 bases and J lost 2 bases. This CDR3 is 14 amino acids long. CDR3: CASSGTGGNQPQHF. In DNA form, the CDR3 reads TGTGCCAGTAGTGGGACAGGGGGCAATCAGCCCCAGCATTTT.